This record looks at one TCR beta chain sequence and its context. Its antigen is not identified. The junction and the germline gene differ at one end; a read error may be behind it. The data originate from a study of identical twins. The CDR3 covers 12 residues. Germline V gene sequence: CDR1 MNHEY, CDR2 SVGAGI. Healthy Caucasians alone served as donors. TCRdb passed the 5' RACE reads through MiXCR, listing each CDR3 protein once. The table includes roughly 1,500,000 distinct CDR3 sequences, about 32% detected once. Study-level findings and limits: Carriage of fewer insertions was seen in abundant cord blood beta clonotypes, whereas memory repertoires showed none.

This chain uses TRBV6-5 with TRBJ2-1, with D unresolved. The TCR sequence derives from a newborn girl in good health. Source material: cord blood. CDR3 region: CACSYYSNEQFF. CDR3 DNA: TGTGCCTGCAGTTACTACAGTAATGAGCAGTTCTTC.